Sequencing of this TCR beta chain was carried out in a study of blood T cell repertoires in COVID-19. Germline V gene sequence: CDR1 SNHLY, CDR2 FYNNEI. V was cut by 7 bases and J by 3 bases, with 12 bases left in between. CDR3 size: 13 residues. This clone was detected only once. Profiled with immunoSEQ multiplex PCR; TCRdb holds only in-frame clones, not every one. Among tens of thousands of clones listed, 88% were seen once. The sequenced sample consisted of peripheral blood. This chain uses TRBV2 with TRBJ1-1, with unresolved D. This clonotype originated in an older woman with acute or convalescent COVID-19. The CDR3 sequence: CASTTRPDTEAFF. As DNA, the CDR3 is TGTGCCAGCACGACACGGCCCGACACTGAAGCTTTCTTT.